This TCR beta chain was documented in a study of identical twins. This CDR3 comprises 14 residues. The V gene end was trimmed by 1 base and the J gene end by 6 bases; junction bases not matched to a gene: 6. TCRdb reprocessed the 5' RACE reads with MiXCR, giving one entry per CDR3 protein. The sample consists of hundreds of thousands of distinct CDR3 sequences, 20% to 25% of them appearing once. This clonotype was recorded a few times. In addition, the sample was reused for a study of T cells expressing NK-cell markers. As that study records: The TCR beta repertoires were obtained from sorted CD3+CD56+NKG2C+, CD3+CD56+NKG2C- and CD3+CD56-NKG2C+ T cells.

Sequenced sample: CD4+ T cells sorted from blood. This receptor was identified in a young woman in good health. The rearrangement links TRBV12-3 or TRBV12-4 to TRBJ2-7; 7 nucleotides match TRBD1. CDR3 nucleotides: TGTGCCAGCAGTTTAGGTACAGGGGTTTCCGAGCAGTACTTC. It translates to CASSLGTGVSEQYF.